One sample yielded the 32 T cell receptor beta chains listed below, sequenced in a study of blood T cells in healthy people across ages. A J-beta primer mix and a sample-barcoded 5' primer were used in a second PCR of about 6 to 12 cycles. Using its own MiXCR run on the 5' RACE reads, TCRdb lists one record per CDR3 protein. Altogether some 860,000 distinct CDR3 sequences are present, more than 50% being singletons, with the ten largest covering roughly 24%. The sample consisted of blood. Every receptor here comes from a man between 35 and 55 years old in good health.

This clonotype was counted between two and nine times. V and J are TRBV12-3 or TRBV12-4 and TRBJ1-6; D unclear. The V gene lost 0 bases and the J gene lost 7 bases, with 13 bases spanning the gap. This CDR3 is built from 16 residues. The CDR3 sequence: CASSLAVGGGNSPLHF. The CDR3, as DNA: TGTGCCAGCAGTTTAGCGGTGGGAGGAGGGAATTCACCCCTCCACTTT.

The chain employs TRBV9 and TRBJ2-7, with 7 positions matching TRBD1. This CDR3 spans 17 amino acids. The germline CDR1 and CDR2 sequences are SGDLS and YYNGEE. The V gene end was trimmed by 4 bases and the J gene end by 1 base; junction bases not matched to a gene: 14. The CDR3 reads CASSPRQTGPRSYEQYF. DNA for the CDR3: TGTGCCAGCAGCCCTCGGCAGACAGGGCCAAGGTCCTACGAGCAGTACTTC.

In its sample, this clonotype was seen once. The chain combines TRBV6-2 or TRBV6-3 with TRBJ2-2; 9 nucleotides match TRBD1. The V segment lost 5 bases and the J segment 4 bases; nucleotides outside the gene matches: 14. The germline CDR1 and CDR2 sequences are MNHEY and SVGEGT. The CDR3 covers 18 residues. The CDR3 loop is CASSTLPPGTGPTGELFF. CDR3 coding DNA: TGTGCCAGCAGTACACTACCGCCCGGGACAGGGCCCACCGGGGAGCTGTTTTTT.

The chain combines TRBV7-9 with TRBJ2-7; 7 bases are a match to TRBD1. CDR3 length: 14 amino acids. Per the germline V gene, CDR1 is SEHNR and CDR2 is FQNEAQ (reference sequence). V lost 5 bases and J lost 0; bases outside the gene matches: 4. In DNA form, the CDR3 reads TGTGCCAGCAGCAGCGGACAGGTCTCCTACGAGCAGTACTTC. Amino acid sequence: CASSSGQVSYEQYF.

In its sample, this clonotype was seen a few times. This chain links TRBV4-3 with TRBJ2-7; D gene unclear. The V end was cut by 1 base, the J end by 0 bases, with 10 bases between. CDR3 length equals 15 residues. Germline CDR1 and CDR2: LGHNA and YSLEER. The DNA for the CDR3 is TGCGCCAGCAGCCAAGGGCAGGCTAGCTCCTACGAGCAGTACTTC. It specifies CASSQGQASSYEQYF.

The V gene is TRBV4-3, the J gene TRBJ2-5; 10 bases are shared with TRBD2. The germline gives CDR1 LGHNA, CDR2 YSLEER. The CDR3 loop spans 15 amino acids. The trim removed 1 base at V and 11 bases at J, leaving 10 bases unmatched. The CDR3 here is CASSQGASGSNEQYF. DNA of the CDR3: TGCGCCAGCAGCCAAGGCGCTAGCGGGAGCAATGAGCAGTACTTC.

This clonotype came up many times. At one boundary the junction diverges from the germline segment, which might be a read error. CDR3 amino acids: CASSLSGRAYEQYF. CDR3 nucleotide sequence: TGCGCCAGCAGCTTGAGCGGGAGGGCCTACGAGCAGTACTTC. The chain combines TRBV12-3 or TRBV12-4 with TRBJ2-7; 10 bases map to TRBD2. This CDR3 spans 14 amino acids.

The V call is TRBV7-3, the J call TRBJ1-5; perhaps TRBD1 as D (5 bases). CDR3 length: 16 residues. Germline assignment: CDR1 SGHTA and CDR2 FQGTGA. V dropped 0 bases and J dropped 2 bases, with 11 bases sitting between them. The DNA for the CDR3 is TGTGCCAGCAGCTTAACGGGGGGTAGGGGCAATCAGCCCCAGCATTTT. Protein product: CASSLTGGRGNQPQHF.

The rearrangement uses TRBV7-9 and TRBJ2-4, with TRBD2 as a possible D gene (5 bases). The assigned J gene may be wrong: the sequence end matches TRBJ2-5 better. The CDR3 runs to 19 residues. Germline CDR1 and CDR2: SEHNR and FQNEAQ (reference sequence). The CDR3 here is CASSRGSPRTRANQETQYF. The CDR3 DNA reads as TGTGCCAGCAGCCGTGGTTCTCCTCGGACTCGCGCAAACCAAGAGACCCAGTACTTC.

The chain combines TRBV5-1 with TRBJ2-1, with D uncertain. CDR1 SGHRS and CDR2 YFSETQ come from the germline V gene. Trimming shortened V by 4 bases and J by 15 bases, and 14 bases separated the two germline ends. CDR3 length equals 11 residues. The CDR3 protein is CASSRVLVRFF. In nucleotides, the CDR3 is TGCGCCAGCAGCCGGGTCTTGGTGAGGTTCTTC.

V gene TRBV2 combines with J gene TRBJ1-2; D uncertain. The CDR3 has 12 residues. Germline assignment: CDR1 SNHLY and CDR2 FYNNEI. V was cut by 5 bases and J by 9 bases, with 13 bases left in between. For the CDR3, the DNA is TGTGCCAGCAGTCCGCAGACGACTAGCTACACCTTC. Its translation: CASSPQTTSYTF.

The chain carries TRBV27 and TRBJ2-1; D uncertain. The CDR3 length is 16 residues. The V end was cut by 8 bases, the J end by 6 bases, with 23 bases between. Germline V CDR1 and CDR2: MNHEY, SMNVEV (reference sequence). This chain's CDR3 is CASLPSSSEITNEQFF. In DNA form, the CDR3 reads TGTGCCAGCCTCCCCAGCTCCAGCGAAATAACCAATGAGCAGTTCTTC.

This clonotype was seen a single time. This chain uses TRBV6-5 with TRBJ1-4, with 10 bases aligning to TRBD1. The V gene's germline CDR1 is MNHEY and CDR2 SVGAGI. After removal of 4 bases from V and 10 bases from J, the junction contained 12 bases not matched to a gene. CDR3 length: 16 residues. CDR3 nucleotides: TGTGCCAGCAGTTCGAGGACAGGGGGGTATTTTGGAAAACTGTTTTTT. It yields the protein CASSSRTGGYFGKLFF.

The CDR3: CASIGTGLNGGELFF. The CDR3 bases are TGTGCCAGCATTGGGACAGGGCTTAACGGCGGGGAGCTGTTTTTT. This rearrangement joins TRBV25-1 to TRBJ2-2, with TRBD1 identical over 9 bases. V shed 7 bases and J 7 bases; nucleotides not matched to a gene: 10. Germline values: CDR1 MGHDK, CDR2 SYGVNS. CDR3 length: 15 residues.

The chain joins TRBV27 to TRBJ1-1; D perhaps matches TRBD1 (5 bases). The CDR3 length is 15 residues. CDR1 and CDR2 from the germline V gene are MNHEY and SMNVEV (reference sequence). The V end was cut by 5 bases, the J end by 4 bases, with 17 bases between. CDR3 coding DNA: TGTGCCAGCAGTCTCGATGCAGGGCCGGGCACTGAAGCTTTCTTT. It specifies CASSLDAGPGTEAFF.

The rearrangement joins TRBV28 to TRBJ1-5; the D gene is possibly TRBD1 (5 bases). CDR3 size: 13 residues. Germline V gives CDR1 MDHEN, CDR2 SYDVKM. V lost 3 bases to trimming and J lost 10 bases, with 13 bases between them. In nucleotides, the CDR3 is TGTGCCAGCAGTTTGCGCGGCAGGGCTCCCCAGCATTTT. Encoded protein: CASSLRGRAPQHF. Based on the CDR3 plus reference TRBV28 and TRBJ1-5, the full variable domain is DVKVTQSSRYLVKRTGEKVFLECVQDMDHENMFWYRQDPGLGLRLIYFSYDVKMKEKGDIPEGYSVSREKKERFSLILESASTNQTSMYLCASSLRGRAPQHFGDGTRLSIL.

This chain connects TRBV3-1 to TRBJ2-1, with 8 positions matching TRBD2. Germline lookup yields CDR1 LGHDT and CDR2 YNNKEL (reference sequence). Trimming removed 2 bases from V and 12 bases from J; junction bases left unmatched: 12. The CDR3 runs 15 residues. CDR3 in DNA: TGTGCCAGCAGCCAAAAGGCGGCGGGGGGCCTCCCGCAGTTCTTC. Translated: CASSQKAAGGLPQFF.

The CDR3, as DNA: TGTGCCAGCAGTTTCCAGATAGCGGAAAACCAAGAGACCCAGTACTTC. This gives the protein CASSFQIAENQETQYF. The gene calls are TRBV12-3 or TRBV12-4 and TRBJ2-5, with TRBD2 as a possible D gene (6 bases). The length of the CDR3 is 16 residues. The ends were cut back, 3 bases at V and 0 bases at J, with 14 bases in the middle.

The chain carries TRBV29-1 and TRBJ2-7; 11 nucleotides line up with TRBD2. The trim removed 6 bases at V and 7 bases at J, leaving 17 bases unmatched. CDR1 is SQVTM and CDR2 is ANQGSEA in the germline V gene. The CDR3 length is 16 residues. The CDR3 sequence is CSVVGTSGRGDNEQYF. The DNA of the CDR3 is TGCAGCGTGGTAGGGACTAGCGGTCGAGGGGACAATGAGCAGTACTTC.

V gene TRBV28 combines with J gene TRBJ2-3, with 15 nucleotides matching TRBD2. J lost 5 bases, V lost 8 bases, and 11 bases had no gene match. This CDR3 is built from 17 residues. CDR1 is MDHEN, CDR2 SYDVKM, per germline. DNA for the CDR3: TGTGCCAGCTTAAGCTCCGGGACTAGCGGGGGGCGAGATACGCAGTATTTT. It specifies CASLSSGTSGGRDTQYF.

V and J are TRBV7-2 and TRBJ2-1; a weak D match, TRBD2 (7 bases). V was trimmed by 2 bases and J by 6 bases, leaving 17 bases between them. The CDR3 contains 16 residues. The germline CDR1 and CDR2 sequences are SGHTA and FQGNSA. CDR3 bases: TGTGCCAGCAGCTTAAGACAGGCCGGGAGGTCCAATGAGCAGTTCTTC. It codes for CASSLRQAGRSNEQFF.

This sequence joins TRBV20-1 and TRBJ2-7; 8 nucleotides match TRBD1. Germline values: CDR1 DFQATT, CDR2 SNEGSKA (reference sequence). The CDR3 loop spans 15 amino acids. Trimming took 4 bases from V and 0 from J; bases not matched to a gene: 8. The chain's CDR3 is CSAISGTGGSYEQYF. Written as DNA, the CDR3 is TGCAGTGCTATCTCCGGGACAGGAGGCTCCTACGAGCAGTACTTC.

For this clonotype: The junction does not match germline at one end; this may be a read error. V is TRBV4-2 and J is TRBJ2-1; possibly TRBD2 for D (5 bases). The CDR3 sequence is 16 residues long. Looked up from germline, CDR1 is LGHNA and CDR2 is YNFKEQ. CDR3 in amino acids: CTSSQDPASYYNEQFF. The DNA for the CDR3 is TGTACCAGCAGCCAAGATCCGGCTAGCTATTACAATGAGCAGTTCTTC.

V and J are TRBV5-1 and TRBJ1-6; no definite D call. From germline, CDR1 is SGHRS and CDR2 YFSETQ. Trimming left V 2 bases short and J 8 bases short, with 8 bases between. The CDR3 totals 13 residues. The CDR3 is CASSLQPDSPLHF. The CDR3 DNA reads TGCGCCAGCAGCTTACAGCCTGATTCACCCCTCCACTTT.

This chain joins TRBV29-1 and TRBJ2-3, with D possibly being TRBD1 (6 bases). The length of the CDR3 is 12 residues. Germline CDR1 and CDR2: SQVTM and ANQGSEA. The CDR3 DNA sequence: TGCAGTGAATGGACAGCCACAGATACGCAGTATTTT. Encoded protein: CSEWTATDTQYF.

On this clonotype: At one boundary the junction diverges from the germline segment, which might be a read error. The chain is built from TRBV5-1 and TRBJ2-1; 7 nucleotides line up with TRBD1. CDR1 is SGHRS, CDR2 YFSETQ, per germline. The CDR3 contains 16 residues. The CDR3 DNA reads TGCGCCAGCAGCTTGGAGGGGACAGAAGCCTACAACGAGCAGTTCTTC. Its protein product is CASSLEGTEAYNEQFF.

In DNA, the CDR3 is TGCAGCGTTTCGACAGGGGGCACTGAAGCTTTCTTT. Protein: CSVSTGGTEAFF. The chain has TRBV29-1 and TRBJ1-1, with TRBD1 matching 9 bases. Germline CDR1 SQVTM, CDR2 ANQGSEA. The CDR3 is made up of 12 amino acids. Germline trimming cut 5 bases from V and 4 bases from J; bases unmatched to any gene: 2.

V gene TRBV3-1 combines with J gene TRBJ2-1, with D unclear. Germline CDR1 is LGHDT and CDR2 is YNNKEL (reference sequence). V lost 1 base and J lost 15, with 10 bases in between. The CDR3 is made up of 11 amino acids. DNA of the CDR3: TGTGCCAGCAGCCAAGGCCGCTATAGGTTCTTC. It encodes CASSQGRYRFF.

This clonotype was seen only a few times. CDR3 coding DNA: TGTGCCAGCAGCCAAGTCCACAATGAGCAGTTCTTC. Its protein product is CASSQVHNEQFF. This chain connects TRBV14 to TRBJ2-1; D is undetermined. The CDR3 is 12 residues long. Deletions cut 1 base from V and 5 bases from J, with 3 bases between. The V gene's germline CDR1 is SGHDN and CDR2 FVKESK.

This chain connects TRBV28 to TRBJ1-2; D perhaps matches TRBD1 (6 bases). The CDR3 spans 15 residues. The ends were cut back, 2 bases at V and 4 bases at J, with 14 bases in the middle. The V gene's germline CDR1 is MDHEN and CDR2 SYDVKM. The CDR3 reads CASSLGAGHSYGYTF. CDR3 DNA sequence: TGTGCCAGCAGTTTAGGCGCGGGACACTCCTATGGCTACACCTTC.

This sequence joins TRBV29-1 and TRBJ2-5; D ambiguous. V gave up 7 bases and J gave up 11 bases, with 14 bases separating them. Per the germline V gene, CDR1 is SQVTM and CDR2 is ANQGSEA. CDR3 size: 10 residues. This chain's CDR3 is CSALWDEQYF. The CDR3 nucleotides are TGCAGCGCCCTATGGGATGAGCAGTACTTC.

The chain couples TRBV5-1 to TRBJ2-7; TRBD2 matches at 8 bases. Trimming removed 7 bases from V and 4 bases from J; junction bases left unmatched: 7. The germline gives CDR1 SGHRS, CDR2 YFSETQ. CDR3 length equals 13 residues. CDR3 nucleotides: TGCGCCAGCCGGTCGGGAGGGCAGTACGAGCAGTACTTC. Translation gives CASRSGGQYEQYF.